The clone carrying this T cell receptor beta chain has more than one count but fewer than ten. Antigen specificity is unknown. The CDR3 is 13 residues long. Trimming pared 5 bases from V and 0 bases from J, leaving 8 bases between. CDR1 is SGHRS and CDR2 is YFSETQ in the germline V gene. These data are taken from a study of naive and memory T cell subsets. Two oligonucleotides, mixed equimolar, formed the beta constant-region primer covering TRBC1 and TRBC2. TCRdb used MiXCR to reprocess the UMI-ligation and nested PCR reads, holding one entry per CDR3 protein. The sample includes 37,000 or so distinct CDR3 sequences, 13% of them seen just once. Study conclusions and caveats: RNA-based TCR counts may shift with T cell activation and differentiation.

The sequenced sample was effector memory CD4+ T cells from blood. Subset meaning: effector memory, CD45RA- CD27-. The source is a human donor in good health. This chain connects TRBV5-1 to TRBJ1-1; no firm D call. This chain's CDR3 is CASRHTVNTEAFF. The CDR3 DNA reads TGCGCCAGCAGGCACACGGTGAACACTGAAGCTTTCTTT.